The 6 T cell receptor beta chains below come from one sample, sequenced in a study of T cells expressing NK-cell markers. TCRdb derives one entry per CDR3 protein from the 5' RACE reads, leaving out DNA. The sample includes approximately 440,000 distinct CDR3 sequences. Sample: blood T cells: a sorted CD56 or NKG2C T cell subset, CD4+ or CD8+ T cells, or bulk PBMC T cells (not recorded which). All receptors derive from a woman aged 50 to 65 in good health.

The CDR3 protein is CARTGEGTSCKSTGELFF. The gene calls are TRBV12-3 or TRBV12-4 and TRBJ2-2; TCRdb reports TRBD2, a call that lacks DNA to check it against. This CDR3 is built from 18 residues.

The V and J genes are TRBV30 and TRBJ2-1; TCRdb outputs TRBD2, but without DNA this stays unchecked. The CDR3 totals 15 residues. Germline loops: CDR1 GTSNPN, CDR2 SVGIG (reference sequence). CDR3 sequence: CAWSWRDYRSNEQFF.

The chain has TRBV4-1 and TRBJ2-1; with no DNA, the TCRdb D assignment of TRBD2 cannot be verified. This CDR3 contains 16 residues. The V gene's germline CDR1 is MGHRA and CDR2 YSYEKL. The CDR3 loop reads CASSPFRSGGDNEQFF.

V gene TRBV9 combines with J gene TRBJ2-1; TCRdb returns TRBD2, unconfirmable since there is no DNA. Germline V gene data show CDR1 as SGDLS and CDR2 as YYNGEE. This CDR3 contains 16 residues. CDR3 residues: CASSTRLPSGSGEQFF.

The CDR3 reads CASSRKWGTDTQYF. J is TRBJ2-3 and V is TRBV3-1. This CDR3 comprises 14 residues. CDR1 and CDR2 from the germline V gene are LGHDT and YNNKEL (reference sequence).

CDR3 region: CASSLRAGLSSTDTQYF. The chain has TRBV12-3 or TRBV12-4 and TRBJ2-3; TCRdb outputs TRBD2, but without DNA this stays unchecked. The CDR3 is 17 residues long.